Shown below are 27 T cell receptor beta chains from a single sample sequenced in a study of T-cell memory formation after mild COVID-19. TCRdb re-called the 5' RACE reads through MiXCR, storing one row per CDR3 protein. The sample gives 140,000 to 150,000 distinct CDR3 sequences, about 25% of which show up once; roughly 25% is in the top ten. The sequenced sample was PBMCs or a T cell subset sorted from them (not recorded which). The source is an adult woman who had mild COVID-19 (a few samples of this study predate the infection). Cell type and time point are not known.

In nucleotides, the CDR3 is TGCAGTGCTAGTTTCGGAGCAGTGGAAATGAACACTGAAGCTTTCTTT. Translated: CSASFGAVEMNTEAFF. The chain links TRBV20-1 to TRBJ1-1, with no clear D. CDR3 length: 16 amino acids. V lost 3 bases to trimming and J lost 0 bases, with 17 bases between them. Germline V gives CDR1 DFQATT, CDR2 SNEGSKA (reference sequence).

The V call is TRBV24-1, the J call TRBJ2-5; D may correspond to TRBD1 or TRBD2 (6 bases each). Looked up from germline, CDR1 is KGHDR and CDR2 is SFDVKD. V was cut by 4 bases and J by 2 bases, with 19 bases left in between. The CDR3 sequence is 17 residues long. The CDR3 nucleotides are TGTGCCACCAGTGACCCGCCGGAGGGGGTCTCGCAAGAGACCCAGTACTTC. It specifies CATSDPPEGVSQETQYF.

This chain links TRBV6-6 with TRBJ2-3; D uncertain. Germline CDR1 is MNHNY and CDR2 is SVGAGI (reference sequence). V shed 2 bases and J shed 3 bases, with 6 bases lying between them. The length of the CDR3 is 13 residues. The CDR3 nucleotides read TGTGCCAGCAGTTACATCGGGACAGATACGCAGTATTTT. Its translation is CASSYIGTDTQYF.

The chain joins TRBV7-8 to TRBJ2-5, with D tentatively TRBD1 (5 bases). Germline CDR1 and CDR2: SGHVS and FQNEAQ. The CDR3 totals 14 residues. Trimming shortened V by 5 bases and J by 2 bases, and 12 bases separated the two germline ends. CDR3 nucleotides: TGTGCCAGCAGCCTCCAGGACAAGCAAGAGACCCAGTACTTC. It codes for CASSLQDKQETQYF.

This clonotype has just a few counts. The rearrangement links TRBV11-2 to TRBJ2-5; a possible D gene is TRBD2 (5 bases). Trimming left V 4 bases short and J 10 bases short, with 13 bases between. The CDR3 length is 12 residues. Per germline, CDR1 SGHAT and CDR2 FQNNGV. This chain's CDR3 is CASSSSLFDQYF. Written as DNA, the CDR3 is TGTGCCAGCAGCTCTAGCTTGTTCGACCAGTACTTC.

The chain uses TRBV4-1 and TRBJ2-7; D might be TRBD1 (5 bases). CDR1 is MGHRA and CDR2 is YSYEKL in the germline V gene. The CDR3 runs to 13 residues. The V end lost 4 bases, the J end lost 4 bases, and 11 bases lay between the germline ends. For the CDR3, the DNA is TGCGCCAGCAGCCCCAGGGTGGGGTACGAGCAGTACTTC. It specifies CASSPRVGYEQYF.

The chain joins TRBV5-1 to TRBJ1-2; D ambiguous. This CDR3 contains 16 residues. Trimming stripped 4 bases from V and 2 bases from J, with 18 bases between. Germline V lookup: CDR1 SGHRS, CDR2 YFSETQ. The CDR3 protein is CASSGSSGGDNYGYTF. The CDR3 nucleotides read TGCGCCAGCAGCGGCAGTTCAGGAGGAGACAACTATGGCTACACCTTC. Full variable domain (missing parts from reference TRBV5-1 and TRBJ1-2): KAGVTQTPRYLIKTRGQQVTLSCSPISGHRSVSWYQQTPGQGLQFLFEYFSETQRNKGNFPGRFSGRQFSNSRSEMNVSTLELGDSALYLCASSGSSGGDNYGYTFGSGTRLTVV.

This clonotype turned up a few times. The chain employs TRBV29-1 and TRBJ2-1, with TRBD1 matching over 9 bases. V lost 6 bases to trimming and J lost 11 bases; unmatched junction nucleotides: 8. The CDR3 totals 12 residues. CDR1 and CDR2 (germline): SQVTM, ANQGSEA. DNA of the CDR3: TGCAGCGTACACACAGGGGGCCCCCAGCAGTTCTTC. Amino acids: CSVHTGGPQQFF.

CDR3 coding DNA: TGTGCCAGCAGCTTTAGCGAAAAACTGTTTTTT. Encoded protein: CASSFSEKLFF. V and J are TRBV7-8 and TRBJ1-4; D is unresolved. This CDR3 has 11 amino acids. Per the germline V gene, CDR1 is SGHVS and CDR2 is FQNEAQ. V lost 3 bases to trimming and J lost 8 bases, with 4 bases between them.

This clonotype was seen a handful of times. The V call is TRBV4-3, the J call TRBJ2-1; D uncertain. The length of the CDR3 is 16 residues. Germline V CDR1 and CDR2: LGHNA, YSLEER. V dropped 1 base and J dropped 8 bases, with 18 bases sitting between them. The CDR3 reads CASSQGGSPSIDEQFF. The CDR3 coding sequence is TGCGCCAGCAGCCAAGGAGGAAGTCCCAGTATAGATGAGCAGTTCTTC.

This clonotype was counted many times. The genes are TRBV15 and TRBJ2-2; D not resolved. Germline CDR1 reads LNHNV; CDR2 reads YYDKDF (reference sequence). Trimming stripped 1 base from V and 0 bases from J, with 6 bases between. This CDR3 spans 15 amino acids. The CDR3 DNA reads as TGTGCCACCAGCAGAGTTCGGGCGAACACCGGGGAGCTGTTTTTT. This codes for CATSRVRANTGELFF.

This clonotype has ten or more counts. The chain couples TRBV3-1 to TRBJ1-2, with D maybe TRBD1 (6 bases). Germline V gives CDR1 LGHDT, CDR2 YNNKEL (reference sequence). Trimming stripped 5 bases from V and 4 bases from J, with 14 bases between. The CDR3 has 14 amino acids. CDR3 bases: TGTGCCAGCAGCATTCCAGGGGCTGGCTATGGCTACACCTTC. Its translation is CASSIPGAGYGYTF.

A few counts support this clonotype. The chain employs TRBV29-1 and TRBJ2-1; D remains ambiguous. The CDR3 covers 11 residues. CDR1 and CDR2 (germline): SQVTM, ANQGSEA. Trimming left V 3 bases short and J 10 bases short, with 10 bases between. This CDR3 is CSVEGNGEQFF. The DNA for the CDR3 is TGCAGCGTTGAGGGCAACGGGGAGCAGTTCTTC.

This sequence joins TRBV5-1 and TRBJ1-2; D call uncertain. The germline gives CDR1 SGHRS, CDR2 YFSETQ. This CDR3 is 12 amino acids long. Trimming left V 8 bases short and J 6 bases short, with 14 bases between. The CDR3 DNA is TGCGCCAGTTCCAGCGCGGGGAATGGCTACACCTTC. Its protein is CASSSAGNGYTF.

In this sample, this clonotype turned up a few times. The chain combines TRBV12-3 or TRBV12-4 with TRBJ1-6, with unresolved D. This CDR3 is built from 13 residues. The V end lost 8 bases, the J end lost 7 bases, and 12 bases lay between the germline ends. The CDR3 coding sequence is TGTGCCAGCTCCAGAAACGGGAATTCACCCCTCCACTTT. As protein: CASSRNGNSPLHF.

The chain links TRBV9 to TRBJ2-3, with 7 bases aligning to TRBD2. CDR1 SGDLS and CDR2 YYNGEE come from the germline V gene. With 5 bases clipped from V and 5 bases from J, the junction kept 17 bases outside the gene matches. CDR3 size: 17 residues. The CDR3 DNA sequence: TGTGCCAGCAGTCCCTTCCTGGGCGGGAGTAGTGGAGATACGCAGTATTTT. This sequence encodes CASSPFLGGSSGDTQYF. The variable domain in full, completed from reference TRBV9 and TRBJ2-3, reads DSGVTQTPKHLITATGQRVTLRCSPRSGDLSVYWYQQSLDQGLQFLIQYYNGEERAKGNILERFSAQQFPDLHSELNLSSLELGDSALYFCASSPFLGGSSGDTQYFGPGTRLTVL.

The rearrangement uses TRBV7-6 and TRBJ1-1, with 9 bases fitting TRBD1. The CDR3 contains 15 residues. The junction had 8 bases not matched to a gene; V was cut back by 5 bases and J by 4 bases. The germline CDR1 and CDR2 sequences are SGHVS and FNYEAQ. The CDR3 coding sequence is TGTGCCAGCAGCCCACGCCGGGACAGGGCCACTGAAGCTTTCTTT. It translates to CASSPRRDRATEAFF.

The CDR3 region is CSALRLKSDGYTF. Here the CDR3 DNA reads TGCAGTGCCCTCCGGTTAAAAAGTGACGGCTACACCTTC. V is TRBV20-1 and J is TRBJ1-2; D is ambiguous. Germline assignment: CDR1 DFQATT and CDR2 SNEGSKA (reference sequence). The CDR3 is made up of 13 amino acids. Trimming removed 6 bases at V and 8 bases at J, with 19 bases between.

This clonotype was picked up a small number of times. The rearrangement joins TRBV7-9 to TRBJ1-2, with D maybe TRBD1 (6 bases). Trimming cost V 5 bases and J 4 bases, with 11 bases left between them. Germline V CDR1 and CDR2: SEHNR, FQNEAQ (reference sequence). This CDR3 has 13 amino acids. CDR3 DNA sequence: TGTGCCAGCAGCCGGGACATAGCCTATGGCTACACCTTC. Its translation is CASSRDIAYGYTF.

This clonotype was recorded a few times. The chain links TRBV24-1 to TRBJ2-3; D is perhaps TRBD1 or TRBD2 (5 bases each). Trimming removed 3 bases from V and 3 bases from J, with 12 bases in between. The CDR3 is 15 amino acids. Germline CDR1 and CDR2: KGHDR and SFDVKD. The CDR3 DNA is TGTGCCACCAGTGATCAGGGAGAAGGGACAGATACGCAGTATTTT. Translated, it gives CATSDQGEGTDTQYF.

The V gene is TRBV9, the J gene TRBJ2-1; the D gene could be TRBD1 or TRBD2 (7 bases each). CDR3 length: 16 amino acids. Deletions cut 4 bases from V and 0 bases from J, with 14 bases between. Germline CDR1 and CDR2: SGDLS and YYNGEE. CDR3 DNA sequence: TGTGCCAGCAGCCATGAGCGGGACAGCTCCTACAATGAGCAGTTCTTC. It translates to CASSHERDSSYNEQFF.

This clonotype was observed a few times. V is TRBV7-9 and J is TRBJ1-1, with D hard to call. Trimming took 0 bases from V and 6 from J, leaving 8 bases between them. CDR1 and CDR2 (germline): SEHNR, FQNEAQ (reference sequence). The CDR3 has 13 residues. The CDR3 coding sequence is TGTGCCAGCAGCTTAGCGATTGGTGCTGAAGCTTTCTTT. Amino acids: CASSLAIGAEAFF.

CDR3 bases: TGTGCCAGCAGCTTAGCGCTAGCGGGAGGGGACAATGAGCAGTTCTTC. Translating gives CASSLALAGGDNEQFF. This chain joins TRBV7-8 and TRBJ2-1; TRBD2 matches 12 bases. J gave up 5 bases and V 0 bases, and 2 bases lay outside the gene matches. There are 16 residues in the CDR3. Per germline, CDR1 SGHVS and CDR2 FQNEAQ.

In this sample, this clonotype turned up a few times. V and J are TRBV5-1 and TRBJ1-1; D possibly corresponds to TRBD1 (5 bases). This CDR3 is built from 14 residues. Trimming removed 3 bases at V and 4 bases at J, with 13 bases between. Germline V CDR1 and CDR2: SGHRS, YFSETQ. For the CDR3, the DNA is TGCGCCAGCAGCTCCAGGGTGCGCGGCACTGAAGCTTTCTTT. The encoded protein is CASSSRVRGTEAFF.

This clonotype has a single count. The chain is built from TRBV4-1 and TRBJ1-5; D perhaps matches TRBD1 (6 bases). The CDR3 totals 16 residues. The germline V and J ends were trimmed by 1 base and 0 bases, with 10 bases remaining between them. CDR1 and CDR2 from the germline V gene are MGHRA and YSYEKL. As DNA, the CDR3 is TGCGCCAGCAGCCAAGGGGGACACCTTAGCAATCAGCCCCAGCATTTT. It is translated as CASSQGGHLSNQPQHF.

Concerning this clonotype: Sequence at one end of the junction differs from germline and may be a read error. The V call is TRBV5-6, the J call TRBJ1-1; 7 nucleotides match TRBD1. CDR3 length: 15 residues. The germline gives CDR1 SGHDT, CDR2 YYEEEE. The CDR3 loop reads CASSQNPRDSEVEEF. CDR3 DNA: TGTGCCAGCAGCCAGAATCCACGGGACAGCGAGGTGGAGGAATTT.

This clonotype was seen only once. This chain connects TRBV7-6 to TRBJ2-1; 10 nucleotides agree with TRBD2. V was pared by 9 bases and J by 10 bases, with 12 bases of the junction left unmatched. CDR3 length: 14 amino acids. Germline CDR1 and CDR2: SGHVS and FNYEAQ. CDR3 region: CASNAVGTSAEQFF. In DNA, the CDR3 is TGTGCCAGTAACGCTGTGGGGACTAGCGCCGAGCAGTTCTTC.